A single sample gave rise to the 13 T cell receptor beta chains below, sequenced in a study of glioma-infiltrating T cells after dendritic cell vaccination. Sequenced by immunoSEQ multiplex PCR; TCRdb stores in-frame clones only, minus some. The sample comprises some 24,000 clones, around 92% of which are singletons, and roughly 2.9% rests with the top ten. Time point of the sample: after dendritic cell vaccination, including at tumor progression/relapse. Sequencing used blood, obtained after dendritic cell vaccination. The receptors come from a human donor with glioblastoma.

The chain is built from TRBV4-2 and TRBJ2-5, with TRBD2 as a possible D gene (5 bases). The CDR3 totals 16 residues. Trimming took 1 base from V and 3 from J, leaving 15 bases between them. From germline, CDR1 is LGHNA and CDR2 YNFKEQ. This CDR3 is CASSQAPNPGKETQYF. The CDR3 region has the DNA TGTGCCAGCAGCCAAGCCCCCAATCCGGGGAAAGAGACCCAGTACTTC.

As DNA, the CDR3 is TGTGCCAGCAGATCTGGGGGGGCCCGGGATGAGCAGTTCTTC. It codes for CASRSGGARDEQFF. V usage is TRBV13 and J usage is TRBJ2-1; D possibly corresponds to TRBD2 (7 bases). Deletions cut 6 bases from V and 8 bases from J, with 17 bases between. CDR3 size: 14 residues. The germline V gene has CDR1 PRHDT and CDR2 FYEKMQ (reference sequence). Together with reference TRBV13 and TRBJ2-1, the CDR3 gives the full variable domain: AAGVIQSPRHLIKEKRETATLKCYPIPRHDTVYWYQQGPGQDPQFLISFYEKMQSDKGSIPDRFSAQQFSDYHSELNMSSLELGDSALYFCASRSGGARDEQFFGPGTRLTVL.

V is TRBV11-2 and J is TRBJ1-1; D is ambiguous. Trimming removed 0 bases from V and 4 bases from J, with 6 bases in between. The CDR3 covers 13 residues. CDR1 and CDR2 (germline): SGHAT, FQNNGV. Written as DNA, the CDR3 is TGTGCCAGCAGCTTAGAGTCTACCACTGAAGCTTTCTTT. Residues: CASSLESTTEAFF.

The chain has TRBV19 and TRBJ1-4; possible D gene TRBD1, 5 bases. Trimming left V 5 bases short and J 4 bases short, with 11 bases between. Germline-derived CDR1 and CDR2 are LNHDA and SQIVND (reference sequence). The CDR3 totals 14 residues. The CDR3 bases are TGTGCCAGTAGTTCCGGGACTGTTAATGAAAAACTGTTTTTT. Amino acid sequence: CASSSGTVNEKLFF.

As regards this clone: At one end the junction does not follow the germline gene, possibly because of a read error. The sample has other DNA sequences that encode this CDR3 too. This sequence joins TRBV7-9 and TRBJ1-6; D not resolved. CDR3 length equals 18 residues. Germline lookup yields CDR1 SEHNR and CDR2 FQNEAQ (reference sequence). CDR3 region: CASSLGPGQSSYNSPLHF. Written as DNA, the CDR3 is TGTGCCAGCAGCTTGGGCCCAGGTCAGAGCTCCTATAATTCCCCCCTCCACTTT.

For the CDR3, the DNA is TGTGCCAGCAGCCCTAGACAGGGATGGAACACTGAAGCTTTCTTT. It encodes CASSPRQGWNTEAFF. This chain connects TRBV7-9 to TRBJ1-1; 7 bases line up with TRBD1. The CDR3 covers 15 residues. V lost 5 bases, J lost 1 base, and 7 bases stayed unmatched. Looked up from germline, CDR1 is SEHNR and CDR2 is FQNEAQ (reference sequence).

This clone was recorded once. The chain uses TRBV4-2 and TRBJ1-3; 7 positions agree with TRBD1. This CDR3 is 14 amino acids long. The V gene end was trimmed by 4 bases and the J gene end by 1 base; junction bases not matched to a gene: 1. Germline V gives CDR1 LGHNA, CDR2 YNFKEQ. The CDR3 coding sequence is TGTGCCAGCAGCCTACAGGGGTCTGGAAACACCATATATTTT. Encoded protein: CASSLQGSGNTIYF.

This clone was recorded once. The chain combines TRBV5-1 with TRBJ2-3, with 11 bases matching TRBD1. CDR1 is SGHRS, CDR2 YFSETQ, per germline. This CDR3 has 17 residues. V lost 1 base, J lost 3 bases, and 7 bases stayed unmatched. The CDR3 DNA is TGCGCCAGCAGCTTGCGGGACAGGGGGGTTTGGACAGATACGCAGTATTTT. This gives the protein CASSLRDRGVWTDTQYF.

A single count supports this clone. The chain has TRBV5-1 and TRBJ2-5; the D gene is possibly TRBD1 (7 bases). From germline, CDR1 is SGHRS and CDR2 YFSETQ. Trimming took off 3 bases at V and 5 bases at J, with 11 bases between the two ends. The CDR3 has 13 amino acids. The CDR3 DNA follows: TGCGCCAGCAGCTGGGACAGCGGGGAGACCCAGTACTTC. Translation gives CASSWDSGETQYF.

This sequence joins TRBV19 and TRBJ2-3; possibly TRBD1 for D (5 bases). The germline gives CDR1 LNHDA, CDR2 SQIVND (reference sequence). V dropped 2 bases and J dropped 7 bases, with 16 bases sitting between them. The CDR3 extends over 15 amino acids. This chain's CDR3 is CASSIYWAQGNTQYF. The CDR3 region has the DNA TGTGCCAGTAGTATATATTGGGCGCAGGGAAATACGCAGTATTTT.

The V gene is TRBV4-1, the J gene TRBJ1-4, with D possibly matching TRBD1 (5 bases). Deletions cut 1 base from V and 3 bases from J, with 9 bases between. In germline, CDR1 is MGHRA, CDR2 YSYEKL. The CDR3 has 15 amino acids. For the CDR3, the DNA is TGCGCCAGCAGCCAAGTGGCAGGGCCTAATGAAAAACTGTTTTTT. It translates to CASSQVAGPNEKLFF.

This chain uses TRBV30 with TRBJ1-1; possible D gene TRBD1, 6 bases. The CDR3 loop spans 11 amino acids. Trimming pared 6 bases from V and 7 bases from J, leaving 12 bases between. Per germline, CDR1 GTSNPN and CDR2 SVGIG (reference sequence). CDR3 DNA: TGTGCCTGCGCGGGGGGCTTTGAAGCTTTCTTT. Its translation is CACAGGFEAFF.

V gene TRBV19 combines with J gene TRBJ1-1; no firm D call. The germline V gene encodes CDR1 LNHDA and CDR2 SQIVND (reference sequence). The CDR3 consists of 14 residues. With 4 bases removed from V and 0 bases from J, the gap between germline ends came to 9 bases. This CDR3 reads CASSSGGLNTEAFF. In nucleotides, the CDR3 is TGTGCCAGTAGTAGTGGAGGCCTGAACACTGAAGCTTTCTTT.